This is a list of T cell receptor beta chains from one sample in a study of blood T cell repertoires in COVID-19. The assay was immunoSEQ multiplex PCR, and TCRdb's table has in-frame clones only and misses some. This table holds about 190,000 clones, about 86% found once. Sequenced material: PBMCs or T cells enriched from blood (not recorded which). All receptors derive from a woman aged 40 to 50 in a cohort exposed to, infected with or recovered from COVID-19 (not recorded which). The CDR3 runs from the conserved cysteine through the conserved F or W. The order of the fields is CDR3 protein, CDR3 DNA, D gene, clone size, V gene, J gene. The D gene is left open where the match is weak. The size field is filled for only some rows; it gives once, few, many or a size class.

cdr3_aa: CASSGTPLSNYGYTF
cdr3_nt: TGTGCCAGCAGCGGTACTCCGTTAAGCAACTATGGCTACACCTTC
d_call: .
clone_size: .
v_call: TRBV9
j_call: TRBJ1-2

cdr3_aa: CASSRDPGANYGYTF
cdr3_nt: TGTGCCAGCAGTCGCGACCCGGGAGCTAACTATGGCTACACCTTC
d_call: .
clone_size: .
v_call: TRBV27
j_call: TRBJ1-2

cdr3_aa: CASSPRVLGAFF
cdr3_nt: TGTGCCAGCAGCCCTCGGGTTCTAGGAGCTTTCTTT
d_call: .
clone_size: .
v_call: TRBV5-8
j_call: TRBJ1-1

cdr3_aa: CASSPGTGSEKLFF
cdr3_nt: TGTGCCAGCAGCCCCGGGACAGGAAGCGAAAAACTGTTTTTT
d_call: TRBD1
clone_size: .
v_call: TRBV27
j_call: TRBJ1-4

cdr3_aa: CASSFVRGVGTGELFF
cdr3_nt: TGTGCCAGCAGTTTTGTCAGGGGAGTCGGGACCGGGGAGCTGTTTTTT
d_call: .
clone_size: .
v_call: TRBV27
j_call: TRBJ2-2

cdr3_aa: CATNSRRYYGYTF
cdr3_nt: TGTGCCACCAACTCTAGACGGTACTATGGCTACACCTTC
d_call: .
clone_size: .
v_call: TRBV6-5
j_call: TRBJ1-2

cdr3_aa: CASSQDWGRGRPHWPQHF
cdr3_nt: TGCGCCAGCAGCCAAGATTGGGGCAGGGGGAGGCCACATTGGCCCCAGCATTTT
d_call: TRBD1
clone_size: .
v_call: TRBV4-1
j_call: TRBJ1-5

cdr3_aa: CASGPQLTNEKLFF
cdr3_nt: TGTGCCAGTGGTCCACAGCTGACTAATGAAAAACTGTTTTTT
d_call: .
clone_size: .
v_call: TRBV19
j_call: TRBJ1-4

cdr3_aa: CASSLGEDYGYTF
cdr3_nt: TGTGCCAGCAGCTTAGGGGAGGACTATGGCTACACCTTC
d_call: .
clone_size: .
v_call: TRBV13
j_call: TRBJ1-2

cdr3_aa: CASSLAPLAEAFF
cdr3_nt: TGCGCCAGCAGCTTGGCCCCTTTAGCTGAAGCTTTCTTT
d_call: .
clone_size: .
v_call: TRBV5-1
j_call: TRBJ1-1

cdr3_aa: CASSFGTGLYEQYF
cdr3_nt: TGTGCCAGCAGCTTCGGGACAGGACTCTACGAGCAGTACTTC
d_call: TRBD1
clone_size: .
v_call: TRBV7-9
j_call: TRBJ2-7

cdr3_aa: CASITRGDQFF
cdr3_nt: TGTGCCAGCATCACCCGGGGAGACCAGTTCTTC
d_call: .
clone_size: .
v_call: TRBV2
j_call: TRBJ2-1

cdr3_aa: CASSYSSPASGYTF
cdr3_nt: TGTGCCAGCAGTTACTCGTCCCCCGCTAGCGGCTACACCTTC
d_call: .
clone_size: .
v_call: TRBV6-5
j_call: TRBJ1-2

cdr3_aa: CASSTSGSGDTQYF
cdr3_nt: TGTGCCAGCAGTACTAGCGGGAGTGGGGATACGCAGTATTTT
d_call: TRBD2
clone_size: .
v_call: TRBV25-1
j_call: TRBJ2-3

cdr3_aa: CASSGQTGPPHNSPLHF
cdr3_nt: TGTGCCAGCAGCGGACAGACAGGGCCGCCTCATAATTCACCCCTCCACTTT
d_call: TRBD1
clone_size: once
v_call: TRBV9
j_call: TRBJ1-6

cdr3_aa: CASSSSQSSGGYQETQYF
cdr3_nt: TGCGCCAGCAGCTCCTCCCAATCTAGCGGGGGGTACCAAGAGACCCAGTACTTC
d_call: TRBD2
clone_size: .
v_call: TRBV5-1
j_call: TRBJ2-5

cdr3_aa: CATSEDRPSYNEQFF
cdr3_nt: TGTGCCACCAGTGAGGACAGACCCTCCTACAATGAGCAGTTCTTC
d_call: .
clone_size: .
v_call: TRBV24-1
j_call: TRBJ2-1

cdr3_aa: CASSEGLAGGSEGNEQYF
cdr3_nt: TGTGCCAGCAGTGAGGGTCTAGCGGGAGGTTCAGAGGGCAACGAGCAGTACTTC
d_call: TRBD2
clone_size: .
v_call: TRBV2
j_call: TRBJ2-7

cdr3_aa: CASSHSTGGALGAEAFF
cdr3_nt: TGTGCCAGCAGCCACTCCACAGGGGGCGCCCTGGGAGCTGAAGCTTTCTTT
d_call: TRBD1
clone_size: .
v_call: TRBV3-1/TRBV3-2
j_call: TRBJ1-1

cdr3_aa: CASSLNTGELFF
cdr3_nt: TGTGCCAGCAGCCTAAACACCGGGGAGCTGTTTTTT
d_call: .
clone_size: .
v_call: TRBV5-4
j_call: TRBJ2-2

cdr3_aa: CASSPLRGANEKLFF
cdr3_nt: TGTGCCAGCAGCCCCTTGCGGGGGGCTAATGAAAAACTGTTTTTT
d_call: .
clone_size: .
v_call: TRBV7-8
j_call: TRBJ1-4

cdr3_aa: CSAGAGSFF
cdr3_nt: TGCAGTGCTGGCGCGGGGAGCTTCTTC
d_call: .
clone_size: .
v_call: TRBV20-1
j_call: TRBJ2-1

cdr3_aa: CASNRIDRDGEKLFF
cdr3_nt: TGTGCCAGCAACCGAATAGACAGGGACGGTGAAAAACTGTTTTTT
d_call: TRBD1
clone_size: .
v_call: TRBV5-6
j_call: TRBJ1-4

cdr3_aa: CASSLAYNEQFF
cdr3_nt: TGTGCCAGCAGCTTAGCTTACAATGAGCAGTTCTTC
d_call: .
clone_size: .
v_call: TRBV11-3
j_call: TRBJ2-1

cdr3_aa: CASSGRQGAYGEKLFF
cdr3_nt: TGTGCCAGCAGTGGGCGACAGGGGGCTTACGGTGAAAAACTGTTTTTT
d_call: TRBD1
clone_size: .
v_call: TRBV25-1
j_call: TRBJ1-4

cdr3_aa: CASKPGIGNTEAFF
cdr3_nt: TGTGCCAGCAAACCAGGGATAGGGAACACTGAAGCTTTCTTT
d_call: .
clone_size: .
v_call: TRBV7-8
j_call: TRBJ1-1

cdr3_aa: CASSTRTDNTGELFF
cdr3_nt: TGTGCCAGCAGTACCCGGACAGACAACACCGGGGAGCTGTTTTTT
d_call: .
clone_size: .
v_call: TRBV28
j_call: TRBJ2-2

cdr3_aa: CASSYGQGLNTEAFF
cdr3_nt: TGTGCCAGCAGTTACGGACAGGGACTGAACACTGAAGCTTTCTTT
d_call: TRBD1
clone_size: .
v_call: TRBV6-6
j_call: TRBJ1-1